A single sample is the source of the 4 T cell receptor beta chains below, sequenced in a study of cytomegalovirus exposure and HLA in healthy donors. It was with 60 Vbeta and 13 Jbeta primers that the PCR ran. TCRdb's copy holds only in-frame clones and misses some; the assay was immunoSEQ multiplex PCR. The sample yields about 78,000 clones, of which the top ten take up 6% to 8%. Sequencing used PBMCs. All receptors derive from a female donor in good health and CMV-seropositive.

The rearrangement links TRBV2 to TRBJ2-7, with D hard to call. CDR3 length: 11 residues. The germline CDR1 and CDR2 sequences are SNHLY and FYNNEI. V gave up 6 bases and J gave up 2 bases, with 5 bases separating them. Written as DNA, the CDR3 is TGTGCCAGCAGCCCTGCCTACGAGCAGTACTTC. Protein: CASSPAYEQYF.

This rearrangement joins TRBV29-1 to TRBJ2-7, with 11 bases that match TRBD2. The CDR3 spans 13 residues. Germline loops: CDR1 SQVTM, CDR2 ANQGSEA. Unmatched junction bases numbered 4, after V lost 7 bases and J lost 2 bases. CDR3 residues: CSGSSGRAYEQYF. As DNA, the CDR3 is TGCAGCGGAAGTAGCGGGAGGGCCTACGAGCAGTACTTC.

For this clone: This specimen includes other DNA sequences encoding the same CDR3. The rearrangement uses TRBV5-4 and TRBJ1-6; D is ambiguous. From germline, CDR1 is SGHNT and CDR2 YYREEE (reference sequence). The CDR3 contains 15 residues. Between the trimmed V and J ends, which lost 1 base and 7 bases, there was a span of 12 bases. The CDR3 region has the DNA TGTGCCAGCAGCTTGAGGTCGGACTTCAATTCACCCCTCCACTTT. As protein: CASSLRSDFNSPLHF.

The chain has TRBV6-6 and TRBJ2-6; D is possibly TRBD1 (6 bases). Germline V lookup: CDR1 MNHNY, CDR2 SVGAGI (reference sequence). CDR3 size: 14 residues. With 10 bases removed from V and 3 bases from J, the gap between germline ends came to 13 bases. The CDR3 region has the DNA TGTGCCACAAGACAGGTCGGTGGGGCCAACGTCCTGACTTTC. It codes for CATRQVGGANVLTF.